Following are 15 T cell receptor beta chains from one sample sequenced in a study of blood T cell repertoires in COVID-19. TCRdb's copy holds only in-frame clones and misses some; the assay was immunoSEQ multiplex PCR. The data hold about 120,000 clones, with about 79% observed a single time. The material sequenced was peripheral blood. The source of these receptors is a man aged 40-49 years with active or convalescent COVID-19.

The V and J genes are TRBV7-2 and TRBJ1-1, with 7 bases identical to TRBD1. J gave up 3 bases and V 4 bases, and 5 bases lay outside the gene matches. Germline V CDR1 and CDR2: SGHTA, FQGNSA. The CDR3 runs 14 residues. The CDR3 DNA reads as TGTGCCAGCAGCTCACAGACAGGGTACACTGAAGCTTTCTTT. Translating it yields CASSSQTGYTEAFF.

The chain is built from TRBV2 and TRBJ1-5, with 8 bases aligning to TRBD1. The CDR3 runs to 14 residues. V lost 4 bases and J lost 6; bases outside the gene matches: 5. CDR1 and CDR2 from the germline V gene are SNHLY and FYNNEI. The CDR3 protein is CASSGGQGSQPQHF. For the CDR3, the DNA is TGTGCCAGCAGTGGTGGACAGGGAAGTCAGCCCCAGCATTTT.

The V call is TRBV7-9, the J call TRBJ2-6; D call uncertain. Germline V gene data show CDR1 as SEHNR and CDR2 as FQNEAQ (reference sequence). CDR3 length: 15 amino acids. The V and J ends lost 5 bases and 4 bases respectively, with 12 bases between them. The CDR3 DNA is TGTGCCAGCAGCGCACGAGCTCTGGGGGCCAACGTCCTGACTTTC. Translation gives CASSARALGANVLTF.

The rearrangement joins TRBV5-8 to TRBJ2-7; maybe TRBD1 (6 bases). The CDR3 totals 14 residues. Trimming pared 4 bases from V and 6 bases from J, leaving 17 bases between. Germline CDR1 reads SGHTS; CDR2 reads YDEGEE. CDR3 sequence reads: CASSRQWDTPEQYF. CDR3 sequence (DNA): TGTGCCAGCAGCCGCCAGTGGGACACGCCCGAGCAGTACTTC.

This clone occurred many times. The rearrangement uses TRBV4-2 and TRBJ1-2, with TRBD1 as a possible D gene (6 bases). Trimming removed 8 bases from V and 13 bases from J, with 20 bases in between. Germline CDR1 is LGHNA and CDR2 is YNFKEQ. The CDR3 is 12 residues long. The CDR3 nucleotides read TGTGCCAGCGGGCTGACAGGCCCGTTACTCACCTTC. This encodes CASGLTGPLLTF.

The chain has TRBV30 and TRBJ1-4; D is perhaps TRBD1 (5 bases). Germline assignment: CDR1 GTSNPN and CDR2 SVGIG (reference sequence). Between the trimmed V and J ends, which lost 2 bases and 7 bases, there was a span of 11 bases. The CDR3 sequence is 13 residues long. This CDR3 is CAWSQGVGEKLFF. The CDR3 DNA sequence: TGTGCCTGGAGTCAGGGTGTTGGTGAAAAACTGTTTTTT. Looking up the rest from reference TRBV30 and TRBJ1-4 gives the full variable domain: SQTIHQWPATLVQPVGSPLSLECTVEGTSNPNLYWYRQAAGRGLQLLFYSVGIGQISSEVPQNLSASRPQDRQFILSSKKLLLSDSGFYLCAWSQGVGEKLFFGSGTQLSVL.

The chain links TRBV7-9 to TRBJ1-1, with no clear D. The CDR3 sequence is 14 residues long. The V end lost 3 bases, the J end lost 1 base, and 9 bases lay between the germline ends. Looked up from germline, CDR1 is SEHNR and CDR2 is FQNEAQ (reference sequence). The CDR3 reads CASSFAAENTEAFF. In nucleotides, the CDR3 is TGTGCCAGCAGCTTTGCGGCGGAGAACACTGAAGCTTTCTTT.

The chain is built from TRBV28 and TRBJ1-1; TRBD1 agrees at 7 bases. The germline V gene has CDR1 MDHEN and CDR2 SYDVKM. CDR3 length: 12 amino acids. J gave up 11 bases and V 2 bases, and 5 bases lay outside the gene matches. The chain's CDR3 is CASSLTGAMAFF. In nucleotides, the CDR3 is TGTGCCAGCAGTTTAACAGGGGCGATGGCTTTCTTT. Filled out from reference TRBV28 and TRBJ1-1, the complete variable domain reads DVKVTQSSRYLVKRTGEKVFLECVQDMDHENMFWYRQDPGLGLRLIYFSYDVKMKEKGDIPEGYSVSREKKERFSLILESASTNQTSMYLCASSLTGAMAFFGQGTRLTVV.

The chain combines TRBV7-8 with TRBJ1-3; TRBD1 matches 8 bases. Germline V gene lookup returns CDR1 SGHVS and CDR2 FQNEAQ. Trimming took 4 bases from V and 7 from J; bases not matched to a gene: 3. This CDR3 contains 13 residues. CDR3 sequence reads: CASSSGGGNTIYF. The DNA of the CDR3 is TGTGCCAGCAGCTCAGGGGGCGGGAACACCATATATTTT. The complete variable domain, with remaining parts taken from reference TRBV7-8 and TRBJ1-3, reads GAGVSQSPRYKVAKRGQDVALRCDPISGHVSLFWYQQALGQGPEFLTYFQNEAQLDKSGLPSDRFFAERPEGSVSTLKIQRTQQEDSAVYLCASSSGGGNTIYFGEGSWLTVV.

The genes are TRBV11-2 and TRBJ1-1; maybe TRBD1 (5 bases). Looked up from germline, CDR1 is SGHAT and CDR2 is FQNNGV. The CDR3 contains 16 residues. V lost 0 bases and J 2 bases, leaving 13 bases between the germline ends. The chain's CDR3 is CASSLDRGKRNTEAFF. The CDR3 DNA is TGTGCCAGCAGCTTAGATCGGGGGAAGAGAAACACTGAAGCTTTCTTT.

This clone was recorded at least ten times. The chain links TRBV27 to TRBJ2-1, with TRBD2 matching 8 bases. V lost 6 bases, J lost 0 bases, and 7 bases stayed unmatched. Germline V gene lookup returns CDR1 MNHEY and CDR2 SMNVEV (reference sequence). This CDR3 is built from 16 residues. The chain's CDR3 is CASRTLAGSSYNEQFF. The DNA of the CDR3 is TGTGCCAGCAGGACCTTAGCGGGGAGCTCCTACAATGAGCAGTTCTTC.

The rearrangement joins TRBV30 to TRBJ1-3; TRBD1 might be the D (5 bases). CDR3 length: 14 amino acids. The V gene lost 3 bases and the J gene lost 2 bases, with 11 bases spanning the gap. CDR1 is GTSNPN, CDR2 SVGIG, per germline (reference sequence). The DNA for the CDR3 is TGTGCCTGGAGCCCCGGGACTACTGGAAACACCATATATTTT. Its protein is CAWSPGTTGNTIYF.

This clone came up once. CDR3 nucleotides: TGTGCCAGCAGTGGCTCCGGGACAGGGGGCAGGGGCTACACCTTC. This sequence encodes CASSGSGTGGRGYTF. This chain connects TRBV28 to TRBJ1-2, with 12 bases aligning to TRBD1. The CDR3 runs 15 residues. Germline V gene lookup returns CDR1 MDHEN and CDR2 SYDVKM. The trim removed 5 bases at V and 8 bases at J, leaving 9 bases unmatched.

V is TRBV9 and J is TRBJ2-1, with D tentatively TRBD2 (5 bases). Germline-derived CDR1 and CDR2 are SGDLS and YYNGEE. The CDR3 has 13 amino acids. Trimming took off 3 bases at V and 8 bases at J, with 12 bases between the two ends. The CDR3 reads CASSGEPEDEQFF. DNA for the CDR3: TGTGCCAGCAGCGGGGAACCGGAGGATGAGCAGTTCTTC.

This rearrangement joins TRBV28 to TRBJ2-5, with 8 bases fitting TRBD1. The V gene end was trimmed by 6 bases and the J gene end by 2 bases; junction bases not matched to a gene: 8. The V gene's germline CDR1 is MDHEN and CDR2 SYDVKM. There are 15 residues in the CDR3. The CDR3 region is CASRGQGKGQETQYF. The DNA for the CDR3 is TGTGCCAGCAGAGGACAGGGAAAGGGGCAAGAGACCCAGTACTTC.